These 15 T cell receptor beta chains share one sample of origin, sequenced in a study of cytomegalovirus exposure and HLA in healthy donors. Researchers ran the PCR with 60 Vbeta and 13 Jbeta primers. Libraries were prepared by immunoSEQ multiplex PCR; TCRdb keeps only in-frame clonotypes and omits some of them. Counted here are about 82,000 clones, over 65% occurring once; the ten biggest clones make up about 3.5%. The sequenced sample was PBMCs. These receptors were collected from a man between 50 and 59 years old in good health and CMV-seronegative.

The V gene is TRBV4-2, the J gene TRBJ1-3, with TRBD1 identical over 10 bases. Per germline, CDR1 LGHNA and CDR2 YNFKEQ. Trimming at V came to 2 bases and at J to 3 bases, leaving 10 bases not matched to a gene. The length of the CDR3 is 18 residues. CDR3 coding DNA: TGTGCCAGCAGCCAATCCCTCAGACAGGGGGCGCGTGGAAACACCATATATTTT. Translated: CASSQSLRQGARGNTIYF.

This chain uses TRBV18 with TRBJ2-2; D is perhaps TRBD1 (6 bases). Trimming took 2 bases from V and 0 from J, leaving 7 bases between them. The CDR3 has 15 amino acids. Germline CDR1 is KGHSH and CDR2 is LQKENI. The CDR3 region has the DNA TGTGCCAGCTCACCAAGGACAGCGAACACCGGGGAGCTGTTTTTT. It specifies CASSPRTANTGELFF.

The chain couples TRBV7-2 to TRBJ2-2; 14 bases map to TRBD2. Germline V gene lookup returns CDR1 SGHTA and CDR2 FQGNSA. This CDR3 contains 18 residues. The V and J ends lost 4 bases and 5 bases, in that order; junction bases with no gene match: 9. The CDR3 bases are TGTGCCAGCAGCTCACGGACTAGCGGGGGGCGGGGGACCGGGGAGCTGTTTTTT. Residues: CASSSRTSGGRGTGELFF.

V gene TRBV18 combines with J gene TRBJ1-6; no reliable D call. From germline, CDR1 is KGHSH and CDR2 LQKENI. This CDR3 has 14 amino acids. The V gene lost 1 base and the J gene lost 2 bases, with 3 bases spanning the gap. CDR3 DNA: TGTGCCAGCTCACCACTTACCTATAATTCACCCCTCCACTTT. Its translation is CASSPLTYNSPLHF.

The V and J genes are TRBV2 and TRBJ2-7; tentative D call: TRBD1 (5 bases). The CDR3 runs to 13 residues. Germline loops: CDR1 SNHLY, CDR2 FYNNEI. With 3 bases removed from V and 3 bases from J, the gap between germline ends came to 9 bases. The CDR3 region has the DNA TGTGCCAGCAGTGAGGGGCCGAGCTACGAGCAGTACTTC. Translated: CASSEGPSYEQYF.

This chain links TRBV5-1 with TRBJ2-2; D unclear. The CDR3 has 14 residues. Germline V lookup: CDR1 SGHRS, CDR2 YFSETQ. V shed 3 bases and J shed 1 base, with 7 bases lying between them. CDR3 loop: CASSSQQNTGELFF. The CDR3 DNA is TGCGCCAGCAGCTCGCAACAGAACACCGGGGAGCTGTTTTTT.

The chain recombines TRBV7-3 with TRBJ2-3; TRBD2 matches 11 bases. In germline, CDR1 is SGHTA, CDR2 FQGTGA. CDR3 length: 17 residues. V lost 4 bases and J lost 6; bases outside the gene matches: 12. The CDR3 DNA reads as TGTGCCAGCAGCTCGACTAATAGCGGGGGGGCCGGGGATACGCAGTATTTT. This encodes CASSSTNSGGAGDTQYF.

This clone was seen a handful of times. The chain links TRBV30 to TRBJ1-6; D not certain. Trimming removed 4 bases from V and 0 bases from J, with 7 bases in between. The CDR3 sequence is 14 residues long. Germline V gene sequence: CDR1 GTSNPN, CDR2 SVGIG (reference sequence). The CDR3 bases are TGTGCCTGGACCTCCTCCTCCTATAATTCACCCCTCCACTTT. Translation gives CAWTSSSYNSPLHF.

CDR3 nucleotide sequence: TGTGCCAGCAGCTTAATGGGGGGTCTGGAGACCCAGTACTTC. Translated: CASSLMGGLETQYF. The genes are TRBV7-2 and TRBJ2-5, with D possibly being TRBD2 (6 bases). Looked up from germline, CDR1 is SGHTA and CDR2 is FQGNSA. Deletions cut 2 bases from V and 5 bases from J, with 12 bases between. This CDR3 comprises 14 residues.

This chain connects TRBV5-6 to TRBJ2-1, with 8 bases matching TRBD2. The CDR3 runs 14 residues. Trimming cost V 9 bases and J 10 bases; bases outside gene matches: 15. Germline V gene lookup returns CDR1 SGHDT and CDR2 YYEEEE. This chain's CDR3 is CATNAVAGGREQFF. The CDR3 coding sequence is TGTGCCACCAACGCCGTTGCGGGGGGACGGGAGCAGTTCTTC.

CDR3 region: CAWSVRGEKLFF. CDR3 sequence (DNA): TGTGCCTGGAGTGTACGAGGTGAAAAACTGTTTTTT. V is TRBV30 and J is TRBJ1-4; D unresolved. In germline, CDR1 is GTSNPN, CDR2 SVGIG (reference sequence). The V end lost 0 bases, the J end lost 7 bases, and 6 bases lay between the germline ends. This CDR3 has 12 residues.

As to this clone: The germline gene is not matched at one end of the junction; a read error may be the cause. This chain uses TRBV7-7 with TRBJ1-2; D not certain. Per germline, CDR1 SSHAT and CDR2 FNYEAQ (reference sequence). The CDR3 runs 11 residues. The CDR3 DNA follows: TGTGCTAGCAGCCTTAACTATGGCTACACCTTC. Its protein is CASSLNYGYTF.

The chain employs TRBV7-2 and TRBJ1-1; D possibly corresponds to TRBD1 (6 bases). The germline V gene encodes CDR1 SGHTA and CDR2 FQGNSA. V lost 1 base to trimming and J lost 10 bases, with 13 bases between them. There are 13 residues in the CDR3. The CDR3 region has the DNA TGTGCCAGCAGCTTAGACCGTATAGGGGGAGCTTTCTTT. Translating it yields CASSLDRIGGAFF.

The chain uses TRBV6-1 and TRBJ1-5; a weak D match, TRBD1 (6 bases). The germline CDR1 and CDR2 sequences are MNHNS and SASEGT. The CDR3 extends over 15 amino acids. Trimming pared 5 bases from V and 5 bases from J, leaving 16 bases between. The CDR3 nucleotides are TGTGCCAGCAGTCTGTCGGACAGTTCCTATCAGCCCCAGCATTTT. Its protein product is CASSLSDSSYQPQHF.

The genes are TRBV7-2 and TRBJ2-5, with 13 bases lining up with TRBD2. The CDR3 is made up of 16 amino acids. CDR1 and CDR2 (germline): SGHTA, FQGNSA. V was pared by 4 bases and J by 7 bases, with 9 bases of the junction left unmatched. CDR3 DNA: TGTGCCAGCAGCTCGCCGGGACTAGCGGGGCTGGGGACCCAGTACTTC. Protein: CASSSPGLAGLGTQYF.